The TCR beta chain described here comes from a study of patients and donors after allogeneic stem cell transplantation. V gave up 0 bases and J gave up 4 bases, with 10 bases separating them. Germline V gene sequence: CDR1 SGHRS, CDR2 YFSETQ. CDR3 size: 14 residues. This clonotype was observed a few times. TCRdb analysed the RT-PCR reads with MiXCR anew, one entry per CDR3 protein. This table holds some 150,000 distinct CDR3 sequences, approximately 37% found once. This receptor was obtained from a human donor who was either an allogeneic HSCT recipient or a stem cell or donor lymphocyte infusion donor (not recorded which). It is not recorded whose cells these are; they may come from a transplant donor. Source material: blood, either unsorted or a sorted T cell fraction (not recorded which). The rearrangement joins TRBV5-1 to TRBJ2-5, with TRBD2 as a possible D gene (5 bases). This CDR3 is CASSLGGGGETQYF. The CDR3 nucleotides read TGCGCCAGCAGCTTGGGTGGAGGAGGAGAGACCCAGTACTTC.